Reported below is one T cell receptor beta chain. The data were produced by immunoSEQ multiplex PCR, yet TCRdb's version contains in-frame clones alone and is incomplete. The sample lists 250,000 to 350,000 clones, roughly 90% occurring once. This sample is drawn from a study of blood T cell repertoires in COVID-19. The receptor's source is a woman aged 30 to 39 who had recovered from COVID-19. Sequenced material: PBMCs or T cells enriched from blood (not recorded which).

The CDR3 reads CASSPLGGGNGNQPQHF. The DNA for the CDR3 is TGTGCCAGCAGTCCACTAGGAGGGGGCAACGGCAATCAGCCCCAGCATTTT. The chain has TRBV28 and TRBJ1-5; the match to TRBD1 covers 7 bases. The CDR3 consists of 17 residues. V lost 5 bases, J lost 2 bases, and 12 bases stayed unmatched. Germline V CDR1 and CDR2: MDHEN, SYDVKM.